This TCR beta chain appears in the sequencing data of a study of shared clonotypes between healthy human individuals. Deletions cut 7 bases from V and 7 bases from J, with 10 bases between. CDR3 length equals 10 residues. Germline values: CDR1 SQVTM, CDR2 ANQGSEA. Profiled with immunoSEQ multiplex PCR; TCRdb holds only in-frame clones, not every one. The sample holds around 2.1 million clones; about 92% are singletons and the top ten take 1.5% to 2%. Naive CD8 cells lacked CD45RO, underwent positive selection for CCR7 and left out terminally differentiated effector memory CD45RA+ cells. Participating donors were healthy, HIV-negative adults free of recent acute infections or vaccinations.

The J gene is TRBJ2-5, the V gene TRBV29-1; maybe TRBD1 (6 bases). Sequenced sample: naive CD8+ T cells from PBMCs. The sequence was collected from a man between 18 and 29 years old in good health. Some clones in this sample may be carry-over from other donors' samples. The CDR3 region is CSAVTGTQYF. The DNA for the CDR3 is TGCAGCGCTGTGACAGGGACCCAGTACTTC.